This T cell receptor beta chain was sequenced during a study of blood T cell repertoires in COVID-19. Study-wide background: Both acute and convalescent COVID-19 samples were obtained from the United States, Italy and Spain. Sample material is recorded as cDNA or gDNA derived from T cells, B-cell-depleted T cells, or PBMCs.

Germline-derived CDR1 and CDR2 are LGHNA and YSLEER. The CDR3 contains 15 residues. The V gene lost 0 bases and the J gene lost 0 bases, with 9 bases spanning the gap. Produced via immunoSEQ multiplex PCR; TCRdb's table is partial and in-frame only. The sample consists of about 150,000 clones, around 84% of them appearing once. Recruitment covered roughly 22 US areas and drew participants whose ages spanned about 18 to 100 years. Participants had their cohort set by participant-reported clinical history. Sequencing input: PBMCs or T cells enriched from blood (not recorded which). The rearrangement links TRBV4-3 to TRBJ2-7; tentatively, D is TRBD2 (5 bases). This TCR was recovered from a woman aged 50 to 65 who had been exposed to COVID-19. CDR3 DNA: TGCGCCAGCAGCCAAGAGGAGGCCAGCTCCTACGAGCAGTACTTC. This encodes CASSQEEASSYEQYF.